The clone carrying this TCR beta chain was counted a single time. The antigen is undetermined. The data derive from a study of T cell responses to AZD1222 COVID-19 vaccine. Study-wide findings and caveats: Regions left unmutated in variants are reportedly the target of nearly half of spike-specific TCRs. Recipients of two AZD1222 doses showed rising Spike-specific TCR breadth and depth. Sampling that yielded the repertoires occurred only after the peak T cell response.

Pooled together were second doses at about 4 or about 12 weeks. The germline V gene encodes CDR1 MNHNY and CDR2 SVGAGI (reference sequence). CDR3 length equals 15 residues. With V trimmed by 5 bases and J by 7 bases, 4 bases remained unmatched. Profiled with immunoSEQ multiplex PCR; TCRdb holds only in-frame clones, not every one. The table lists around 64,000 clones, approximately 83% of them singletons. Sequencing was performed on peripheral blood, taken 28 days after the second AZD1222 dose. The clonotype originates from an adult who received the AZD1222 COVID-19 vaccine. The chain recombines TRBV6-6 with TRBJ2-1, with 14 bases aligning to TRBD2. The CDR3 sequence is CASSKGLAGVNEQFF. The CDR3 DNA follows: TGTGCCAGCAGTAAGGGACTAGCGGGGGTGAATGAGCAGTTCTTC.